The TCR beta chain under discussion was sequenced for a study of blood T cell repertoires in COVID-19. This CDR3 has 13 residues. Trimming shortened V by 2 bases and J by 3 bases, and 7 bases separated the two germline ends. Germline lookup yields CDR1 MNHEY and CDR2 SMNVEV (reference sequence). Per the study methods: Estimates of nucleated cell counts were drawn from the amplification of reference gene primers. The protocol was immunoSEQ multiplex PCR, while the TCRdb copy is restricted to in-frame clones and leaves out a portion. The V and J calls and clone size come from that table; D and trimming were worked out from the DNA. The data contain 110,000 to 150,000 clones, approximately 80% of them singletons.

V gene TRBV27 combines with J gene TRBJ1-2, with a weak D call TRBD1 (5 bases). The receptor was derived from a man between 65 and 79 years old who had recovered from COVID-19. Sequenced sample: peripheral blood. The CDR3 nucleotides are TGTGCCAGCAGTTTAACGGGGGACTATGGCTACACCTTC. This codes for CASSLTGDYGYTF.